This T cell receptor beta chain is drawn from a study of T cells after yellow fever vaccination. This clonotype was observed many times. The ends were cut back, 3 bases at V and 6 bases at J, with 16 bases in the middle. CDR1 is LNHNV and CDR2 is YYDKDF in the germline V gene (reference sequence). The CDR3 runs to 15 residues. Each CDR3 protein is one row after TCRdb ran MiXCR on the 5' RACE reads. The table has around 250,000 distinct CDR3 sequences, about 7.1% seen once; the top ten hold approximately 0.87%. Sequences were derived from CD4+ T cells sorted from PBMCs, sampled 15 days after the yellow fever booster vaccination. The receptor was isolated from a man aged 25 to 45 who received the YFV17D yellow fever vaccine. The chain uses TRBV15 and TRBJ2-3, with D maybe TRBD2 (6 bases). The CDR3 here is CATSRTGVPEDTQYF. The CDR3 DNA reads as TGTGCCACCAGCAGGACGGGAGTACCGGAGGATACGCAGTATTTT.